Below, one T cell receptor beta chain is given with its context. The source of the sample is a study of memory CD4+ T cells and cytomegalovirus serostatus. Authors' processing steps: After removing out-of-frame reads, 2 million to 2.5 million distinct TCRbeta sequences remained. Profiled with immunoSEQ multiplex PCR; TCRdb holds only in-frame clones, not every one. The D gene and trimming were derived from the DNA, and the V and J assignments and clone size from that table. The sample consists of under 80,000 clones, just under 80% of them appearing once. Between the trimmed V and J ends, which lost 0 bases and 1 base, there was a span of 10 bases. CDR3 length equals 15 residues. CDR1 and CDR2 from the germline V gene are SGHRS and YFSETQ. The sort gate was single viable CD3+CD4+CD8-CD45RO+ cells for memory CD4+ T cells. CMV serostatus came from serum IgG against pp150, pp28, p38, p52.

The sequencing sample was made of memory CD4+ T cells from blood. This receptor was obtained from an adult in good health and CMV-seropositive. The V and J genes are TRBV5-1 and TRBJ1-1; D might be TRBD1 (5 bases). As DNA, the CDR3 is TGCGCCAGCAGCTTGGATAACGGGGGGAACACTGAAGCTTTCTTT. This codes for CASSLDNGGNTEAFF.